The subject of this entry is one TCR beta chain. TCRdb keeps only in-frame clones here, not all; method: immunoSEQ multiplex PCR. In the table there are over 250,000 clones, about 85% of which are singletons. The data stem from a study of blood T cell repertoires in COVID-19. For the study at large: Acute and convalescent COVID-19 specimens originated in the United States, Italy and Spain. In each case, the material was cDNA or gDNA derived from T cells, B-cell-depleted T cells, or PBMCs.

Allocation to cohorts depended on clinical history reported by the participants. The ends were cut back, 1 base at V and 4 bases at J, with 11 bases in the middle. Germline lookup yields CDR1 SEHNR and CDR2 FQNEAQ (reference sequence). CDR3 length: 15 amino acids. The sequence was collected from a woman between 50 and 59 years old who had recovered from COVID-19. The rearrangement joins TRBV7-9 to TRBJ1-5; no definite D call. Source material: PBMCs or T cells enriched from blood (not recorded which). The chain's CDR3 is CASSLDGNGNQPQHF. In DNA form, the CDR3 reads TGTGCCAGCAGCTTAGACGGGAACGGGAATCAGCCCCAGCATTTT.